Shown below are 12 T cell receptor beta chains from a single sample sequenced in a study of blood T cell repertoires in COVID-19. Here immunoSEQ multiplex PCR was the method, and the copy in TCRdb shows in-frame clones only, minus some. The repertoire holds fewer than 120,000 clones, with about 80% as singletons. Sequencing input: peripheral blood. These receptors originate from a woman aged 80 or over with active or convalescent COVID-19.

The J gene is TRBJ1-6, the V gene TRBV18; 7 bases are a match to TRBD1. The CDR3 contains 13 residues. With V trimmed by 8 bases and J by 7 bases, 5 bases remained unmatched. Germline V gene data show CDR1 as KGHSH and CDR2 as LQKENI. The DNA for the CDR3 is TGTGCCAGCGCGACAGGGACCAATTCACCCCTCCACTTT. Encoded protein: CASATGTNSPLHF.

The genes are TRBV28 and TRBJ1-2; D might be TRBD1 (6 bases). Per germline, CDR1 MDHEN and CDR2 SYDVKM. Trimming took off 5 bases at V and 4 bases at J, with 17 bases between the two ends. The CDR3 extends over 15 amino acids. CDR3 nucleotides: TGTGCCAGCAGTCTGCCCGGGGGGCAGGTCTATGGCTACACCTTC. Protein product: CASSLPGGQVYGYTF.

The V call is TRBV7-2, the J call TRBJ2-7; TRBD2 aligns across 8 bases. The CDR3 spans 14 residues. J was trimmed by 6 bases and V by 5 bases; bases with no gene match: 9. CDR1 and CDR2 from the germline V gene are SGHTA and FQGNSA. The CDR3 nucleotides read TGTGCCAGCAGCCTCGGGAGGGCCAGGGTCGAGCAGTACTTC. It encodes CASSLGRARVEQYF. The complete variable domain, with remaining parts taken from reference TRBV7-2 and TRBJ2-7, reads GAGVSQSPSNKVTEKGKDVELRCDPISGHTALYWYRQSLGQGLEFLIYFQGNSAPDKSGLPSDRFSAERTGGSVSTLTIQRTQQEDSAVYLCASSLGRARVEQYFGPGTRLTVT.

As DNA, the CDR3 is TGTGCCAGCAGCCCCGGGACAGGGTATCTAGGGAATGAGCAGTTCTTC. Translated: CASSPGTGYLGNEQFF. This chain connects TRBV7-8 to TRBJ2-1; 9 bases match TRBD1. The CDR3 is 16 residues long. The germline V gene encodes CDR1 SGHVS and CDR2 FQNEAQ. Losses at the gene ends were 5 bases for V and 7 bases for J; bases not matched to a gene: 12.

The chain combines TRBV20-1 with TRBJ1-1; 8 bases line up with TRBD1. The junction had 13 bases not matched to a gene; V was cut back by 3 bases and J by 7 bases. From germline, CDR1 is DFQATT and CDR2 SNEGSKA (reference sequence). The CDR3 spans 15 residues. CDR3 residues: CSASRRTGTFGEAFF. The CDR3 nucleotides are TGCAGTGCTAGTAGACGGACAGGGACGTTTGGTGAAGCTTTCTTT.

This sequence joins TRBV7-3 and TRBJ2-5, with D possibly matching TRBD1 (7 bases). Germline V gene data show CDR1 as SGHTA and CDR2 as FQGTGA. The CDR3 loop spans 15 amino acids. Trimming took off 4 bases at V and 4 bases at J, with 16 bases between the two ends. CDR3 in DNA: TGTGCCAGCAGCTCGACAGGGACTGTAGGAGAGACCCAGTACTTC. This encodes CASSSTGTVGETQYF. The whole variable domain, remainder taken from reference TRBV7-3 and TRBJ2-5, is GAGVSQTPSNKVTEKGKYVELRCDPISGHTALYWYRQSLGQGPEFLIYFQGTGAADDSGLPNDRFFAVRPEGSVSTLKIQRTERGDSAVYLCASSSTGTVGETQYFGPGTRLLVL.

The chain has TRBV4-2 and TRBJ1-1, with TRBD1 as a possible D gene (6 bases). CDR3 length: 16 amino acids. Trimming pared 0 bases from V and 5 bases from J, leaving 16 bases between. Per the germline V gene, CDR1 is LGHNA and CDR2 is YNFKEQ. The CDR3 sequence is CASSQDLSGGRTEAFF. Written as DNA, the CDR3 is TGTGCCAGCAGCCAAGATCTATCGGGGGGCAGAACTGAAGCTTTCTTT.

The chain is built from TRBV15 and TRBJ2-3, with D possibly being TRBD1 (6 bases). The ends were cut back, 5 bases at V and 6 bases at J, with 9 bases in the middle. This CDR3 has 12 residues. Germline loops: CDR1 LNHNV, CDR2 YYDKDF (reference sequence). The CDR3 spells CATSVTGDTQYF. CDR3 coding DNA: TGTGCCACCAGCGTCACAGGGGATACGCAGTATTTT.

The CDR3 region has the DNA TGTGCCACCAGTGATTTGTGGGGGGAAACCGGGGAGCTGTTTTTT. Translating gives CATSDLWGETGELFF. The V and J genes are TRBV24-1 and TRBJ2-2; a weak D match, TRBD2 (6 bases). The germline V gene encodes CDR1 KGHDR and CDR2 SFDVKD. The CDR3 consists of 15 residues. V was trimmed by 0 bases and J by 5 bases, leaving 9 bases between them.

Here the CDR3 DNA reads TGCGCCAGCAGTCAATCGTGGCTAGCGGGAGGGCCCATCTACGAGCAGTACTTC. Protein: CASSQSWLAGGPIYEQYF. The V gene is TRBV23-1, the J gene TRBJ2-7, with 12 positions matching TRBD2. TRBV23-1 is an open reading frame, and its role is uncertain. The CDR3 covers 18 residues. The junction had 9 bases not matched to a gene; V was cut back by 0 bases and J by 3 bases.

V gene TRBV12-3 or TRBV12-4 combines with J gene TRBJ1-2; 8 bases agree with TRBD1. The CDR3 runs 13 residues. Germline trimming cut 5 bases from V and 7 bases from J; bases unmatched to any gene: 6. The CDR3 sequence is CASSPTGGAGYTF. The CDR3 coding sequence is TGTGCCAGCAGTCCAACAGGGGGAGCTGGCTACACCTTC.

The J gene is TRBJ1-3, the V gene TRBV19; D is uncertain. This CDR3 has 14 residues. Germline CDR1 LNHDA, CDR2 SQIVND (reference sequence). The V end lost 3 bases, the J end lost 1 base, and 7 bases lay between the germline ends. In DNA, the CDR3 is TGTGCCAGTAGTATCGGTCCATCTGGAAACACCATATATTTT. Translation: CASSIGPSGNTIYF.